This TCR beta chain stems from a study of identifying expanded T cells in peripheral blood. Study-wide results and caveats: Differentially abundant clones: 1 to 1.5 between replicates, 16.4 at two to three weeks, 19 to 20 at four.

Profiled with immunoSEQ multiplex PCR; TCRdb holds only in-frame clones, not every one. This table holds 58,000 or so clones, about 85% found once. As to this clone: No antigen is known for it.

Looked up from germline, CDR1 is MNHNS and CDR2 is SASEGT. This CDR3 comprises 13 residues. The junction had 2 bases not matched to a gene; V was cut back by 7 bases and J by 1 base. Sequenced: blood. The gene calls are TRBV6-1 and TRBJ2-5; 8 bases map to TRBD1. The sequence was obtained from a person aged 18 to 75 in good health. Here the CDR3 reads CASTGTGQETQYF. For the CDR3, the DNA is TGTGCCAGCACCGGGACAGGCCAAGAGACCCAGTACTTC.